This T cell receptor beta chain was sequenced for a study of blood T cell repertoires in COVID-19. About the research overall: The origin of the acute and convalescent COVID-19 samples was the United States, Italy and Spain. T cells, B-cell-depleted T cells, or PBMCs supplied cDNA or gDNA.

Data came from immunoSEQ multiplex PCR; TCRdb stores just in-frame clones and leaves some out. The sample lists about 380,000 clones; about 80% were seen once. CDR3 size: 16 residues. V shed 3 bases, J shed 3 bases, and the junction held 10 bases outside the gene matches. Germline CDR1 and CDR2: SGHTS and YDEGEE. The J gene is TRBJ2-7, the V gene TRBV5-8; 9 nucleotides agree with TRBD1. The sequence derives from a human donor with acute or convalescent COVID-19. The donor label of this sample is uncertain. Material: peripheral blood. The CDR3 region has the DNA TGTGCCAGCAGCTGGAGGGGGACAGGGAACTTCTACGAGCAGTACTTC. Amino acid sequence: CASSWRGTGNFYEQYF.